Described below is a single TCR beta chain sequence and its context. Its specificity is unknown. The data derive from a study of shared clonotypes between healthy human individuals. Overall study results and limits: Blood was the only sampled material, and tissue repertoires likely differ.

An assay was performed, and its level was deep. Here immunoSEQ multiplex PCR was the method, and the copy in TCRdb shows in-frame clones only, minus some. The repertoire holds fewer than 1.4 million clones, with more than 75% as singletons. In germline, CDR1 is SQVTM, CDR2 ANQGSEA. The CDR3 has 13 residues. Trimming left V 4 bases short and J 6 bases short, with 10 bases between. Specimen: memory CD4+ T cells from PBMCs. The subset: CD45RA-negative fraction. This receptor was taken from a man between 18 and 29 years old in good health. Some clones in this sample may be carry-over from other donors' samples. The chain is built from TRBV29-1 and TRBJ1-6; TRBD1 is a possible D gene (6 bases). The CDR3 sequence: CSVVWTANSPLHF. The CDR3 region has the DNA TGCAGCGTTGTATGGACAGCTAATTCACCCCTCCACTTT. Full variable domain (missing parts from reference TRBV29-1 and TRBJ1-6): SAVISQKPSRDICQRGTSLTIQCQVDSQVTMMFWYRQQPGQSLTLIATANQGSEATYESGFVIDKFPISRPNLTFSTLTVSNMSPEDSSIYLCSVVWTANSPLHFGNGTRLTVT.